One sample yielded the 32 T cell receptor beta chains listed below, sequenced in a study of cytomegalovirus exposure and HLA in healthy donors (dated by TCRdb to about 2017). The library was prepared using the immunoSEQ multiplex PCR assay. For the multiplex PCR, a mixture combining 60 forward primers for TCR Vbeta segments and 13 reverse primers for TCR Jbeta segments was used. Held by TCRdb, this immuneACCESS table contains in-frame sequences only and omits some clones. Under half of the omission traces to an unresolved V gene where checked; the cause of the rest is unknown. Recorded for this sample are some 220,000 clones; around 80% of them occurred a single time. Around 2.9% of the sample is in the top ten clones. The material sequenced was PBMCs. These receptors originate from a woman aged 55 to 70 in good health and CMV-seropositive.

This chain uses TRBV5-1 with TRBJ1-2; TRBD1 aligns across 9 bases. CDR1 SGHRS and CDR2 YFSETQ come from the germline V gene. This CDR3 spans 16 amino acids. V lost 1 base and J lost 1; bases outside the gene matches: 5. The CDR3 coding sequence is TGCGCCAGCAGCTTGACACAGGGGGCGGTTAACTATGGCTACACCTTC. This translates into CASSLTQGAVNYGYTF.

The chain has TRBV11-2 and TRBJ1-1; D remains unclear. Between the trimmed V and J ends, which lost 1 base and 11 bases, there was a span of 14 bases. Germline loops: CDR1 SGHAT, CDR2 FQNNGV. The CDR3 contains 13 residues. CDR3 protein: CASSLVENSGAFF. In nucleotides, the CDR3 is TGTGCCAGCAGCTTAGTTGAGAACAGTGGGGCTTTCTTT. Combining the CDR3 with reference TRBV11-2 and TRBJ1-1 gives the whole variable domain EAGVAQSPRYKIIEKRQSVAFWCNPISGHATLYWYQQILGQGPKLLIQFQNNGVVDDSQLPKDRFSAERLKGVDSTLKIQPAKLEDSAVYLCASSLVENSGAFFGQGTRLTVV.

The chain joins TRBV29-1 to TRBJ1-2; D is perhaps TRBD1 (6 bases). Trimming cost V 7 bases and J 0 bases, with 9 bases left between them. From germline, CDR1 is SQVTM and CDR2 ANQGSEA. The CDR3 covers 12 residues. The CDR3 region has the DNA TGCAGCGACTACAGGGCTAACTATGGCTACACCTTC. Protein sequence: CSDYRANYGYTF.

V usage is TRBV19 and J usage is TRBJ2-3, with 11 bases lining up with TRBD2. CDR1 is LNHDA and CDR2 is SQIVND in the germline V gene (reference sequence). V lost 5 bases and J lost 0; bases outside the gene matches: 4. There are 16 residues in the CDR3. CDR3 residues: CASSFIAGGSTDTQYF. The CDR3 DNA is TGTGCCAGTAGTTTCATAGCGGGAGGGAGCACAGATACGCAGTATTTT.

The chain recombines TRBV6-5 with TRBJ2-7; D gene unclear. The germline V and J ends were trimmed by 8 bases and 3 bases, with 5 bases remaining between them. The CDR3 is made up of 10 amino acids. Germline CDR1 is MNHEY and CDR2 is SVGAGI. The CDR3 DNA reads as TGTGCCAGCGGGCTCTACGAGCAGTACTTC. Its protein product is CASGLYEQYF.

This CDR3 reads CASSTRQGALPEAFF. As DNA, the CDR3 is TGTGCCAGTAGCACTAGACAGGGGGCTCTGCCTGAAGCTTTCTTT. The rearrangement joins TRBV19 to TRBJ1-1, with TRBD1 matching over 10 bases. CDR1 LNHDA and CDR2 SQIVND come from the germline V gene (reference sequence). The CDR3 runs to 15 residues. V lost 6 bases, J lost 6 bases, and 10 bases stayed unmatched. The variable domain in full, completed from reference TRBV19 and TRBJ1-1, reads DGGITQSPKYLFRKEGQNVTLSCEQNLNHDAMYWYRQDPGQGLRLIYYSQIVNDFQKGDIAEGYSVSREKKESFPLTVTSAQKNPTAFYLCASSTRQGALPEAFFGQGTRLTVV.

J is TRBJ2-2 and V is TRBV5-1; D ambiguous. This CDR3 region has 15 residues. Trimming took off 0 bases at V and 0 bases at J, with 6 bases between the two ends. In germline, CDR1 is SGHRS, CDR2 YFSETQ. The CDR3, as DNA: TGCGCCAGCAGCTTGGCAGCGACGAACACCGGGGAGCTGTTTTTT. As protein: CASSLAATNTGELFF. Complete variable domain (other parts from reference TRBV5-1 and TRBJ2-2): KAGVTQTPRYLIKTRGQQVTLSCSPISGHRSVSWYQQTPGQGLQFLFEYFSETQRNKGNFPGRFSGRQFSNSRSEMNVSTLELGDSALYLCASSLAATNTGELFFGEGSRLTVL.

The count of this clone is one. As DNA, the CDR3 is TGTGCCAGCAGGATTCCTAGCGGCAGCACAGATACGCAGTATTTT. Its protein is CASRIPSGSTDTQYF. This rearrangement joins TRBV6-1 to TRBJ2-3; 7 nucleotides align to TRBD2. The CDR3 is 15 amino acids. CDR1 is MNHNS and CDR2 is SASEGT in the germline V gene. V gave up 6 bases and J gave up 0 bases; unmatched junction bases: 6.

The chain carries TRBV5-1 and TRBJ2-3; no reliable D call. Germline V gives CDR1 SGHRS, CDR2 YFSETQ. This CDR3 has 12 residues. V shed 7 bases and J shed 2 bases, with 8 bases lying between them. The CDR3 reads CASREATDTQYF. CDR3 nucleotide sequence: TGCGCCAGCCGTGAAGCCACAGATACGCAGTATTTT.

This sequence joins TRBV9 and TRBJ1-2; D remains ambiguous. Trimming removed 4 bases at V and 8 bases at J, with 21 bases between. There are 15 residues in the CDR3. CDR1 SGDLS and CDR2 YYNGEE come from the germline V gene. The CDR3 bases are TGTGCCAGCAGCCCAACTGGGTTGGGCCATAGGGGCTACACCTTC. This encodes CASSPTGLGHRGYTF.

This clone was found once. The gene calls are TRBV28 and TRBJ1-1, with D perhaps TRBD1 (5 bases). The CDR3 spans 14 residues. V dropped 11 bases and J dropped 2 bases, with 18 bases sitting between them. From germline, CDR1 is MDHEN and CDR2 SYDVKM. In DNA form, the CDR3 reads TGTGCCTCATTCGTAGGGGCTTTAAACACTGAAGCTTTCTTT. Its protein product is CASFVGALNTEAFF.

The chain uses TRBV5-4 and TRBJ1-1; the D is unclear. The CDR3 extends over 15 amino acids. The germline CDR1 and CDR2 sequences are SGHNT and YYREEE (reference sequence). V was cut by 7 bases and J by 0 bases, with 16 bases left in between. CDR3 amino acids: CASEREGGLNTEAFF. The CDR3 region has the DNA TGTGCCAGCGAACGGGAGGGAGGACTGAACACTGAAGCTTTCTTT. Filled out from reference TRBV5-4 and TRBJ1-1, the complete variable domain reads ETGVTQSPTHLIKTRGQQVTLRCSSQSGHNTVSWYQQALGQGPQFIFQYYREEENGRGNFPPRFSGLQFPNYSSELNVNALELDDSALYLCASEREGGLNTEAFFGQGTRLTVV.

The chain employs TRBV10-3 and TRBJ1-6; D call uncertain. Trimming shortened V by 11 bases and J by 6 bases, and 14 bases separated the two germline ends. The germline gives CDR1 ENHRY, CDR2 SYGVKD. This CDR3 has 13 amino acids. The CDR3 DNA follows: TGTGCCGATTCCCCGACGGGTAATTCACCCCTCCACTTT. Protein: CADSPTGNSPLHF.

The rearrangement uses TRBV5-5 and TRBJ1-2; D gene ambiguous. Deletions cut 4 bases from V and 9 bases from J, with 16 bases between. The germline V gene has CDR1 SGHKS and CDR2 YYEKEE (reference sequence). The CDR3 consists of 13 residues. The CDR3 nucleotides read TGTGCCAGCAGCCAGGAGGGAGGAAGGAGCTACACCTTC. Encoded protein: CASSQEGGRSYTF.

The chain has TRBV5-4 and TRBJ1-1; D unclear. V shed 4 bases and J shed 4 bases, with 17 bases lying between them. This CDR3 has 15 residues. From germline, CDR1 is SGHNT and CDR2 YYREEE (reference sequence). DNA of the CDR3: TGTGCCAGCAGCAAGGACGGAGGTCGGGCCACTGAAGCTTTCTTT. Translating it yields CASSKDGGRATEAFF.

This clone was observed a handful of times. This chain uses TRBV29-1 with TRBJ1-1; D is unresolved. With 7 bases removed from V and 2 bases from J, the gap between germline ends came to 14 bases. CDR1 is SQVTM, CDR2 ANQGSEA, per germline. The CDR3 consists of 13 residues. This chain's CDR3 is CSALGQTNTEAFF. The CDR3 nucleotides read TGCAGCGCCCTTGGCCAGACAAACACTGAAGCTTTCTTT.

The chain uses TRBV5-1 and TRBJ2-5, with 7 bases that match TRBD1. CDR1 is SGHRS and CDR2 is YFSETQ in the germline V gene. The CDR3 covers 15 residues. V shed 0 bases, J shed 2 bases, and the junction held 4 bases outside the gene matches. The CDR3 region has the DNA TGCGCCAGCAGCTTGGTTGGGACAGCACAAGAGACCCAGTACTTC. It is translated as CASSLVGTAQETQYF.

This clone was observed a handful of times. The V call is TRBV6-4, the J call TRBJ1-2, with 8 bases identical to TRBD1. The CDR3 sequence is 16 residues long. V lost 4 bases and J lost 5; bases outside the gene matches: 12. The V gene's germline CDR1 is MRHNA and CDR2 SNTAGT. CDR3 region: CASSGGPGGVGYGYTF. In DNA, the CDR3 is TGTGCCAGCAGTGGAGGGCCAGGGGGCGTAGGGTATGGCTACACCTTC.

V and J are TRBV28 and TRBJ2-1; maybe TRBD2 (7 bases). In germline, CDR1 is MDHEN, CDR2 SYDVKM. Trimming left V 4 bases short and J 8 bases short, with 24 bases between. The CDR3 is 17 residues long. DNA of the CDR3: TGTGCCAGCAGTTCCCCAGGGGCGCCGGGGGGCTGGGATGAGCAGTTCTTC. Amino acid sequence: CASSSPGAPGGWDEQFF. Using reference TRBV28 and TRBJ2-1 for the parts outside the CDR3, the full variable domain is DVKVTQSSRYLVKRTGEKVFLECVQDMDHENMFWYRQDPGLGLRLIYFSYDVKMKEKGDIPEGYSVSREKKERFSLILESASTNQTSMYLCASSSPGAPGGWDEQFFGPGTRLTVL.

The V call is TRBV15, the J call TRBJ2-5; 7 nucleotides agree with TRBD1. Germline V lookup: CDR1 LNHNV, CDR2 YYDKDF (reference sequence). The CDR3 runs 15 residues. Unmatched junction bases numbered 6, after V lost 0 bases and J lost 5 bases. CDR3: CATSRDNRGLETQYF. CDR3 in DNA: TGTGCCACCAGCAGAGACAACAGGGGCTTGGAGACCCAGTACTTC.

This rearrangement joins TRBV9 to TRBJ1-2; no clear D gene. The CDR3 consists of 14 residues. CDR1 is SGDLS and CDR2 is YYNGEE in the germline V gene. V lost 4 bases and J 2 bases, leaving 12 bases between the germline ends. CDR3 sequence: CASSPMVENYGYTF. CDR3 bases: TGTGCCAGCAGCCCCATGGTAGAGAACTATGGCTACACCTTC.

The chain couples TRBV5-5 to TRBJ2-5; TRBD1 aligns across 7 bases. This CDR3 region has 17 residues. The germline V gene encodes CDR1 SGHKS and CDR2 YYEKEE (reference sequence). After removal of 4 bases from V and 8 bases from J, the junction contained 20 bases not matched to a gene. This CDR3 is CASSVSPEDRMGGTQYF. The CDR3 region has the DNA TGTGCCAGCAGCGTAAGCCCCGAGGACAGGATGGGCGGTACCCAGTACTTC.

The rearrangement joins TRBV7-2 to TRBJ1-4; tentatively, D is TRBD1 (5 bases). Looked up from germline, CDR1 is SGHTA and CDR2 is FQGNSA. CDR3 length: 14 amino acids. Trimming left V 1 base short and J 8 bases short, with 11 bases between. CDR3: CASSLGGIGEKLFF. The CDR3 bases are TGTGCCAGCAGCTTAGGGGGCATTGGAGAAAAACTGTTTTTT.

This clone came up a few times. This chain connects TRBV19 to TRBJ1-5, with D tentatively TRBD1 (5 bases). V was clipped by 6 bases and J by 7 bases, with 10 bases between them. In germline, CDR1 is LNHDA, CDR2 SQIVND (reference sequence). CDR3 length: 12 amino acids. The CDR3 region is CASRAKGQPQHF. In DNA form, the CDR3 reads TGTGCCAGTAGGGCGAAGGGGCAGCCCCAGCATTTT.

A few counts support this clone. This chain connects TRBV11-2 to TRBJ2-7; D gene unclear. CDR1 SGHAT and CDR2 FQNNGV come from the germline V gene. The ends were cut back, 5 bases at V and 3 bases at J, with 5 bases in the middle. CDR3 size: 11 residues. CDR3 nucleotides: TGTGCCAGCAGCACGGTCTACGAGCAGTACTTC. This codes for CASSTVYEQYF.

V usage is TRBV19 and J usage is TRBJ2-7; weak D call: TRBD1 (6 bases). The V end lost 9 bases, the J end lost 2 bases, and 14 bases lay between the germline ends. Germline values: CDR1 LNHDA, CDR2 SQIVND (reference sequence). CDR3 size: 13 residues. The CDR3 bases are TGTGCCAGCACAGGGCCTAGGCCCTACGAGCAGTACTTC. Its translation is CASTGPRPYEQYF.

The V and J genes are TRBV5-1 and TRBJ1-1, with 9 bases aligning to TRBD1. The CDR3 contains 13 residues. The V and J ends lost 4 bases and 7 bases, in that order; junction bases with no gene match: 5. Germline V gives CDR1 SGHRS, CDR2 YFSETQ. The CDR3 DNA follows: TGCGCCAGCAGCCCCGAGGGACAGGGTGAAGCTTTCTTT. Protein sequence: CASSPEGQGEAFF.

This clone has a handful of counts. J is TRBJ2-7 and V is TRBV28, with a weak D call TRBD2 (5 bases). Per the germline V gene, CDR1 is MDHEN and CDR2 is SYDVKM. V was pared by 6 bases and J by 2 bases, with 8 bases between. The CDR3 has 12 amino acids. CDR3 residues: CASSPGTYEQYF. In DNA form, the CDR3 reads TGTGCCAGCAGCCCCGGGACCTACGAGCAGTACTTC.

This clone turned up a few times. This sequence joins TRBV6-5 and TRBJ2-3; D might be TRBD2 (5 bases). This CDR3 spans 13 amino acids. Trimming removed 7 bases from V and 3 bases from J, with 11 bases in between. CDR1 is MNHEY, CDR2 SVGAGI, per germline. CDR3 nucleotide sequence: TGTGCCAGCAACCGGGATGGTACAGATACGCAGTATTTT. Its translation is CASNRDGTDTQYF.

V gene TRBV11-2 combines with J gene TRBJ1-1; D call uncertain. CDR1 SGHAT and CDR2 FQNNGV come from the germline V gene. The CDR3 has 13 amino acids. V was pared by 3 bases and J by 4 bases, with 9 bases between. CDR3 nucleotide sequence: TGTGCCAGCAGCTTTACAAAATTCACTGAAGCTTTCTTT. Its translation: CASSFTKFTEAFF.

The chain combines TRBV10-1 with TRBJ1-1; D is ambiguous. Germline assignment: CDR1 WNHNN and CDR2 SYGVQD (reference sequence). This CDR3 region has 14 residues. V lost 3 bases and J 6 bases, leaving 14 bases between the germline ends. As DNA, the CDR3 is TGCGCCAGCAGTGATGGTGTAGCCCAATCTGAAGCTTTCTTT. It is translated as CASSDGVAQSEAFF.

This clone was observed a handful of times. The CDR3 loop is CASSLWTGTDGYTF. As DNA, the CDR3 is TGCGCCAGCAGCTTGTGGACAGGGACGGATGGCTACACCTTC. The genes are TRBV5-1 and TRBJ1-2; 8 positions agree with TRBD1. The CDR3 consists of 14 residues. Germline values: CDR1 SGHRS, CDR2 YFSETQ. Losses at the gene ends were 1 base for V and 6 bases for J; bases not matched to a gene: 5.